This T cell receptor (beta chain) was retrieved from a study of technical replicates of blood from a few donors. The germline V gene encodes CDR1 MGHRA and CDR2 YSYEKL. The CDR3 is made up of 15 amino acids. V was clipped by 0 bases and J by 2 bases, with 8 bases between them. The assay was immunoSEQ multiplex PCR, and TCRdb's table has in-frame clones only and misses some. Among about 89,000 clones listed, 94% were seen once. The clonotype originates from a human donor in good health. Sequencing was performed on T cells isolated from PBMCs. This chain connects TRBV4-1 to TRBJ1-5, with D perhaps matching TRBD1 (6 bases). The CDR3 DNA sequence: TGCGCCAGCAGCCAAGAAGGGGGAGGCAATCAGCCCCAGCATTTT. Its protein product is CASSQEGGGNQPQHF.